These T cell receptor beta chains were read from a single sample in a study of shared clonotypes between healthy human individuals. Clones were read by immunoSEQ multiplex PCR, and TCRdb kept only the in-frame ones, dropping some. The data hold about 2.1 million clones, with around 93% observed a single time. Source material: naive CD8+ T cells from PBMCs. Receptors originate from a young man in good health. Some clones in this sample may be carry-over from other donors' samples. Each CDR3 is given with its conserved first and last residue. The order of the fields is CDR3 length, D gene, J gene, V gene, clone size, CDR3 protein, CDR3 DNA. The D gene is left open where the match is weak. Clone size is not always given. Where it is, it says once, few, many or a class for expanded clones.

CDR3 length: 16; D gene: TRBD2; J gene: TRBJ2-5; V gene: TRBV6-6; clone size: once; CDR3 protein: CASSYLSGGLLETQYF; CDR3 DNA: TGTGCCAGCAGTTACTTGTCGGGAGGCTTGCTGGAGACCCAGTACTTC
CDR3 length: 15; D gene: .; J gene: TRBJ2-2; V gene: TRBV27; clone size: .; CDR3 protein: CASRAGHMNTGELFF; CDR3 DNA: TGTGCCAGCAGAGCCGGACATATGAACACCGGGGAGCTGTTTTTT
CDR3 length: 14; D gene: .; J gene: TRBJ2-7; V gene: TRBV27; clone size: .; CDR3 protein: CASSFGGQSYEQYF; CDR3 DNA: TGTGCCAGCAGTTTCGGGGGACAGAGCTACGAGCAGTACTTC
CDR3 length: 13; D gene: .; J gene: TRBJ2-1; V gene: TRBV30; clone size: .; CDR3 protein: CAWSRTITGEQFF; CDR3 DNA: TGTGCCTGGAGTCGGACTATAACCGGGGAGCAGTTCTTC
CDR3 length: 13; D gene: .; J gene: TRBJ1-2; V gene: TRBV28; clone size: .; CDR3 protein: CASSLSGAYGYTF; CDR3 DNA: TGTGCCAGCAGTTTATCAGGGGCCTATGGCTACACCTTC
CDR3 length: 17; D gene: TRBD2; J gene: TRBJ2-1; V gene: TRBV11-2; clone size: .; CDR3 protein: CASSHHPGLAAYNEQFF; CDR3 DNA: TGTGCCAGCAGCCACCACCCGGGACTAGCGGCTTACAATGAGCAGTTCTTC
CDR3 length: 17; D gene: TRBD2; J gene: TRBJ2-2; V gene: TRBV15; clone size: .; CDR3 protein: CATSRFGLGTGTGELFF; CDR3 DNA: TGTGCCACCAGCAGGTTCGGACTAGGGACGGGAACCGGGGAGCTGTTTTTT
CDR3 length: 15; D gene: TRBD2; J gene: TRBJ2-7; V gene: TRBV2; clone size: few; CDR3 protein: CASRPTSGSPYEQYF; CDR3 DNA: TGTGCCAGCAGGCCCACTAGCGGGAGTCCCTACGAGCAGTACTTC
CDR3 length: 15; D gene: .; J gene: TRBJ2-2; V gene: TRBV11-3; clone size: .; CDR3 protein: CASSLGRVHTGELFF; CDR3 DNA: TGTGCCAGCAGCTTAGGTAGGGTTCACACCGGGGAGCTGTTTTTT
CDR3 length: 14; D gene: .; J gene: TRBJ2-7; V gene: TRBV28; clone size: .; CDR3 protein: CASSFPHGRTKQYF; CDR3 DNA: TGTGCCAGCAGTTTCCCCCATGGAAGAACGAAGCAGTACTTC
CDR3 length: 15; D gene: .; J gene: TRBJ1-6; V gene: TRBV5-1; clone size: .; CDR3 protein: CASRTDPAYNSPLHF; CDR3 DNA: TGCGCCAGCAGAACGGACCCGGCCTATAATTCACCCCTCCACTTT
CDR3 length: 13; D gene: TRBD2; J gene: TRBJ2-7; V gene: TRBV2; clone size: .; CDR3 protein: CASRAGGAYEQYF; CDR3 DNA: TGTGCCAGCAGGGCGGGAGGGGCCTACGAGCAGTACTTC
CDR3 length: 13; D gene: .; J gene: TRBJ2-7; V gene: TRBV27; clone size: .; CDR3 protein: CASSLAGSYEQYF; CDR3 DNA: TGTGCCAGCAGTTTAGCCGGGAGTTACGAGCAGTACTTC
CDR3 length: 15; D gene: .; J gene: TRBJ2-1; V gene: TRBV4-3; clone size: .; CDR3 protein: CASSQGWPNYNEQFF; CDR3 DNA: TGCGCCAGCAGCCAAGGCTGGCCCAACTACAATGAGCAGTTCTTC
CDR3 length: 17; D gene: TRBD2; J gene: TRBJ2-1; V gene: TRBV11-2; clone size: .; CDR3 protein: CASSLDLAGGSYNEQFF; CDR3 DNA: TGTGCCAGCAGCTTAGATCTGGCGGGAGGGTCCTACAATGAGCAGTTCTTC
CDR3 length: 14; D gene: .; J gene: TRBJ2-3; V gene: TRBV7-9; clone size: .; CDR3 protein: CASSLQALDDTQYF; CDR3 DNA: TGTGCCAGCAGCTTACAGGCCCTCGATGATACGCAGTATTTT
CDR3 length: 17; D gene: .; J gene: TRBJ2-1; V gene: TRBV12-5; clone size: .; CDR3 protein: CASGLDWKSAEDNEQFF; CDR3 DNA: TGTGCTAGTGGTTTGGATTGGAAGAGCGCGGAAGACAATGAGCAGTTCTTC
CDR3 length: 13; D gene: .; J gene: TRBJ1-2; V gene: TRBV10-3; clone size: .; CDR3 protein: CAISEDFRDGYTF; CDR3 DNA: TGTGCCATCAGTGAGGACTTCAGGGATGGCTACACCTTC
CDR3 length: 15; D gene: .; J gene: TRBJ2-6; V gene: TRBV2; clone size: .; CDR3 protein: CASSDRLSGANVLTF; CDR3 DNA: TGTGCCAGCAGTGATCGGCTGTCTGGGGCCAACGTCCTGACTTTC
CDR3 length: 13; D gene: .; J gene: TRBJ2-1; V gene: TRBV7-9; clone size: .; CDR3 protein: CASSLEENNEQFF; CDR3 DNA: TGTGCCAGCAGCTTAGAGGAGAACAATGAGCAGTTCTTC
CDR3 length: 16; D gene: TRBD1; J gene: TRBJ1-1; V gene: TRBV7-8; clone size: .; CDR3 protein: CASSARTGRLNTEAFF; CDR3 DNA: TGTGCCAGCAGCGCACGGACAGGGAGGTTGAACACTGAAGCTTTCTTT
CDR3 length: 13; D gene: TRBD1; J gene: TRBJ2-1; V gene: TRBV28; clone size: once; CDR3 protein: CASSSDRDHEQFF; CDR3 DNA: TGTGCCAGCAGTTCGGACAGGGACCATGAGCAGTTCTTC
CDR3 length: 13; D gene: .; J gene: TRBJ1-2; V gene: TRBV7-8; clone size: .; CDR3 protein: CASSLGGSYGYTF; CDR3 DNA: TGTGCCAGCAGCTTAGGAGGCTCCTATGGCTACACCTTC
CDR3 length: 11; D gene: .; J gene: TRBJ2-7; V gene: TRBV27; clone size: .; CDR3 protein: CASSNRYEQYF; CDR3 DNA: TGTGCCAGCAGTAACCGCTACGAGCAGTACTTC
CDR3 length: 17; D gene: TRBD1; J gene: TRBJ1-1; V gene: TRBV28; clone size: .; CDR3 protein: CASSYRTSGGLDTEAFF; CDR3 DNA: TGTGCCAGCAGCTACAGGACATCAGGGGGGCTGGACACTGAAGCTTTCTTT
CDR3 length: 12; D gene: TRBD1; J gene: TRBJ2-7; V gene: TRBV11-2; clone size: once; CDR3 protein: CASSGTGFEQYF; CDR3 DNA: TGTGCCAGCAGTGGGACAGGGTTCGAGCAGTACTTC
CDR3 length: 13; D gene: TRBD1; J gene: TRBJ2-2; V gene: TRBV19; clone size: .; CDR3 protein: CASRTGRTGELFF; CDR3 DNA: TGTGCCAGTAGGACAGGGCGAACCGGGGAGCTGTTTTTT
CDR3 length: 15; D gene: .; J gene: TRBJ2-2; V gene: TRBV7-6; clone size: .; CDR3 protein: CASSLEREIGGELFF; CDR3 DNA: TGTGCCAGCAGCTTAGAAAGGGAGATCGGAGGGGAGCTGTTTTTT
CDR3 length: 17; D gene: TRBD2; J gene: TRBJ2-5; V gene: TRBV28; clone size: .; CDR3 protein: CASSHHQLLAEGETQYF; CDR3 DNA: TGTGCCAGCAGTCACCACCAACTCCTAGCGGAGGGGGAGACCCAGTACTTC
CDR3 length: 15; D gene: TRBD2; J gene: TRBJ2-7; V gene: TRBV7-9; clone size: .; CDR3 protein: CASKLIGAGVDEQYF; CDR3 DNA: TGTGCCAGCAAACTGATAGGGGCGGGAGTTGACGAGCAGTACTTC
CDR3 length: 11; D gene: .; J gene: TRBJ2-1; V gene: TRBV4-1; clone size: .; CDR3 protein: CASSQTNEQFF; CDR3 DNA: TGCGCCAGCAGCCAAACAAATGAGCAGTTCTTC
CDR3 length: 14; D gene: TRBD2; J gene: TRBJ2-1; V gene: TRBV11-2; clone size: .; CDR3 protein: CASSLDTLAGEQFF; CDR3 DNA: TGTGCCAGCAGCTTAGATACGCTAGCGGGTGAGCAGTTCTTC
CDR3 length: 15; D gene: .; J gene: TRBJ2-7; V gene: TRBV19; clone size: .; CDR3 protein: CASSMGLLGTYEQYF; CDR3 DNA: TGTGCCAGTAGTATGGGGCTGTTAGGTACCTACGAGCAGTACTTC
CDR3 length: 11; D gene: .; J gene: TRBJ2-7; V gene: TRBV29-1; clone size: .; CDR3 protein: CSVRGIYEQYF; CDR3 DNA: TGCAGCGTTAGGGGGATTTACGAGCAGTACTTC
CDR3 length: 13; D gene: .; J gene: TRBJ2-2; V gene: TRBV29-1; clone size: .; CDR3 protein: CSAAMGGTGELFF; CDR3 DNA: TGCAGCGCTGCGATGGGGGGCACCGGGGAGCTGTTTTTT
CDR3 length: 18; D gene: TRBD2; J gene: TRBJ2-1; V gene: TRBV29-1; clone size: .; CDR3 protein: CSVVRTSGRPSSYNEQFF; CDR3 DNA: TGCAGCGTCGTACGGACTAGCGGGAGGCCGAGCTCCTACAATGAGCAGTTCTTC
CDR3 length: 14; D gene: .; J gene: TRBJ2-7; V gene: TRBV5-6; clone size: .; CDR3 protein: CASSPGMGGYEQYF; CDR3 DNA: TGTGCCAGCAGCCCGGGGATGGGCGGATACGAGCAGTACTTC
CDR3 length: 15; D gene: .; J gene: TRBJ2-7; V gene: TRBV9; clone size: .; CDR3 protein: CASSPGGIGIYEQYF; CDR3 DNA: TGTGCCAGCAGCCCCGGTGGAATAGGGATCTACGAGCAGTACTTC
CDR3 length: 16; D gene: .; J gene: TRBJ1-4; V gene: TRBV19; clone size: .; CDR3 protein: CASSMRGPGTLEKLFF; CDR3 DNA: TGTGCCAGTAGTATGAGGGGACCCGGGACACTTGAAAAACTGTTTTTT
CDR3 length: 17; D gene: TRBD2; J gene: TRBJ2-5; V gene: TRBV2; clone size: .; CDR3 protein: CASSEPDLAGHQETQYF; CDR3 DNA: TGTGCCAGCAGTGAACCGGACTTAGCGGGGCACCAAGAGACCCAGTACTTC
CDR3 length: 13; D gene: .; J gene: TRBJ1-6; V gene: TRBV7-7; clone size: .; CDR3 protein: CASSLTRGSPLHF; CDR3 DNA: TGTGCCAGCAGCTTAACCCGAGGGTCACCCCTCCACTTT
CDR3 length: 11; D gene: .; J gene: TRBJ2-1; V gene: TRBV28; clone size: once; CDR3 protein: CATGGASEKFF; CDR3 DNA: TGTGCCACCGGGGGTGCTAGCGAGAAGTTCTTC
CDR3 length: 13; D gene: .; J gene: TRBJ2-1; V gene: TRBV10-3; clone size: .; CDR3 protein: CAISPDDSNEQFF; CDR3 DNA: TGTGCCATCAGTCCAGATGATAGCAATGAGCAGTTCTTC
CDR3 length: 14; D gene: .; J gene: TRBJ2-1; V gene: TRBV14; clone size: .; CDR3 protein: CASSFGTGYNEQFF; CDR3 DNA: TGTGCCAGCAGCTTTGGGACTGGGTACAATGAGCAGTTCTTC
CDR3 length: 14; D gene: .; J gene: TRBJ1-5; V gene: TRBV19; clone size: few; CDR3 protein: CASSVDGGLQPQHF; CDR3 DNA: TGTGCCAGTAGTGTGGATGGGGGGCTTCAGCCCCAGCATTTT
CDR3 length: 18; D gene: TRBD2; J gene: TRBJ2-7; V gene: TRBV4-2; clone size: .; CDR3 protein: CASSPSGVAGGSVGEQYF; CDR3 DNA: TGTGCCAGCAGCCCTTCTGGGGTAGCGGGAGGGTCGGTGGGCGAGCAGTACTTC
CDR3 length: 17; D gene: .; J gene: TRBJ1-1; V gene: TRBV7-2; clone size: once; CDR3 protein: CASRLVRLGARGTEAFF; CDR3 DNA: TGTGCCAGCAGGCTAGTGCGTTTGGGGGCTCGGGGCACTGAAGCTTTCTTT
CDR3 length: 13; D gene: .; J gene: TRBJ2-7; V gene: TRBV4-2; clone size: .; CDR3 protein: CASSPPRAPEQYF; CDR3 DNA: TGTGCCAGCAGCCCCCCGCGGGCCCCGGAGCAGTACTTC
CDR3 length: 15; D gene: .; J gene: TRBJ2-2; V gene: TRBV2; clone size: .; CDR3 protein: CASSESGGQDGELFF; CDR3 DNA: TGTGCCAGCAGTGAATCTGGCGGGCAAGACGGGGAGCTGTTTTTT
CDR3 length: 14; D gene: TRBD1; J gene: TRBJ1-1; V gene: TRBV27; clone size: few; CDR3 protein: CASSFRDRKSEAFF; CDR3 DNA: TGTGCCAGCAGTTTTCGGGACAGAAAGTCTGAAGCTTTCTTT
CDR3 length: 13; D gene: .; J gene: TRBJ2-1; V gene: TRBV27; clone size: once; CDR3 protein: CASSLSPNNEQFF; CDR3 DNA: TGTGCCAGCAGTTTATCTCCTAACAATGAGCAGTTCTTC
CDR3 length: 14; D gene: .; J gene: TRBJ2-3; V gene: TRBV28; clone size: once; CDR3 protein: CASSPRDVTDTQYF; CDR3 DNA: TGTGCCAGCAGTCCCCGGGATGTCACAGATACGCAGTATTTT
CDR3 length: 13; D gene: .; J gene: TRBJ2-7; V gene: TRBV5-6; clone size: .; CDR3 protein: CASSSGRSYEQYF; CDR3 DNA: TGTGCCAGCAGCTCCGGCCGCTCCTACGAGCAGTACTTC
CDR3 length: 12; D gene: .; J gene: TRBJ2-2; V gene: TRBV9; clone size: .; CDR3 protein: CASSVDPGELFF; CDR3 DNA: TGTGCCAGCAGCGTAGACCCCGGGGAGCTGTTTTTT
CDR3 length: 15; D gene: .; J gene: TRBJ1-1; V gene: TRBV19; clone size: .; CDR3 protein: CASSWGRTMNTEAFF; CDR3 DNA: TGTGCCAGTAGTTGGGGTAGGACAATGAACACTGAAGCTTTCTTT
CDR3 length: 15; D gene: TRBD1; J gene: TRBJ1-5; V gene: TRBV28; clone size: .; CDR3 protein: CASRRPQGVNQPQHF; CDR3 DNA: TGTGCCAGCAGACGTCCCCAGGGGGTCAATCAGCCCCAGCATTTT
CDR3 length: 19; D gene: TRBD2; J gene: TRBJ2-1; V gene: TRBV13; clone size: .; CDR3 protein: CASSQGTSGRTNSYNEQFF; CDR3 DNA: TGTGCCAGCAGCCAAGGGACTAGCGGGCGTACCAACTCCTACAATGAGCAGTTCTTC